This record looks at one TCR beta chain sequence and its context. Its antigen remains unidentified. Here immunoSEQ multiplex PCR was the method, and the copy in TCRdb shows in-frame clones only, minus some. The table shows about 150,000 clones, with approximately 90% occurring only once. This entry comes from a study of T cell responses to AZD1222 COVID-19 vaccine. Broader study findings: No day 14 peak samples; only post-peak repertoires were characterized. Two AZD1222 administrations were followed by greater Spike-specific TCR breadth and depth. Seropositive status at baseline applied to only 5 or 6 AZD1222 recipients. The donors showed a predominance of white British ancestry and of females, with possible underestimation of clonal diversity.

Germline lookup yields CDR1 SNHLY and CDR2 FYNNEI. This CDR3 region has 13 residues. Trimming left V 6 bases short and J 0 bases short, with 9 bases between. Source: peripheral blood, taken on day 0 of AZD1222 vaccination. The chain links TRBV2 to TRBJ2-7; D is unclear. The source of this sequence is an adult in good health. The CDR3 spells CASRASSSYEQYF. CDR3 sequence (DNA): TGTGCCAGCAGAGCCTCTAGCTCCTACGAGCAGTACTTC.